The 21 T cell receptor beta chains below come from one sample, sequenced in a study of blood T cell repertoires in COVID-19. Repertoires were generated with immunoSEQ multiplex PCR, while TCRdb's copy carries only in-frame clones and drops some. Here the sample spans hundreds of thousands of clones, around 87% being singletons. Sequencing input: peripheral blood. All receptors come from a woman aged 50 to 65 with COVID-19, enrolled during active disease.

The V gene is TRBV10-2, the J gene TRBJ2-3; the D gene is possibly TRBD2 (5 bases). V gave up 1 base and J gave up 4 bases, with 12 bases separating them. The germline V gene encodes CDR1 WSHSY and CDR2 SAAADI. The CDR3 contains 15 residues. CDR3 protein: CASSEWGTSSDTQYF. DNA of the CDR3: TGCGCCAGCAGTGAGTGGGGAACTAGTTCAGATACGCAGTATTTT.

The rearrangement joins TRBV7-9 to TRBJ1-1; D may be TRBD1 (5 bases). V was cut by 5 bases and J by 3 bases, with 16 bases left in between. Germline assignment: CDR1 SEHNR and CDR2 FQNEAQ (reference sequence). This CDR3 contains 15 residues. CDR3 residues: CASSQGLPAHTEAFF. CDR3 in DNA: TGTGCCAGCAGCCAGGGTCTTCCAGCCCACACTGAAGCTTTCTTT.

Comments on this clone: This CDR3 is also generated by other DNA sequences in the sample. This chain joins TRBV11-3 and TRBJ2-3; D is unresolved. The CDR3 runs to 11 residues. Trimming removed 3 bases from V and 6 bases from J, with 4 bases in between. The germline V gene has CDR1 SGHNT and CDR2 YENEEA. CDR3 in amino acids: CASSLQDTQYF. Here the CDR3 DNA reads TGTGCCAGCAGCTTGCAGGATACGCAGTATTTT.

The chain employs TRBV7-2 and TRBJ2-1, with 8 bases aligning to TRBD2. This CDR3 spans 14 amino acids. Germline V gene data show CDR1 as SGHTA and CDR2 as FQGNSA. The V gene end was trimmed by 6 bases and the J gene end by 3 bases; junction bases not matched to a gene: 4. Written as DNA, the CDR3 is TGTGCCAGCAGTCCGGGACTAGACTACAATGAGCAGTTCTTC. It specifies CASSPGLDYNEQFF.

This clone is a singleton in its sample. The chain couples TRBV24-1 to TRBJ2-2, with 9 nucleotides matching TRBD1. The CDR3 is made up of 18 amino acids. The V gene's germline CDR1 is KGHDR and CDR2 SFDVKD. V dropped 3 bases and J dropped 4; count of bases not matched to a gene: 11. The CDR3, as DNA: TGTGCCACCAGTGATACTCTTCCGGGACAGGGTAGCACCGGGGAGCTGTTTTTT. The encoded protein is CATSDTLPGQGSTGELFF.

The chain carries TRBV29-1 and TRBJ2-7; 10 bases agree with TRBD1. This CDR3 region has 13 residues. V lost 5 bases and J lost 4; bases outside the gene matches: 5. In germline, CDR1 is SQVTM, CDR2 ANQGSEA. The CDR3 spells CSVPGQGIYEQYF. CDR3 DNA sequence: TGCAGCGTTCCGGGACAGGGGATATACGAGCAGTACTTC.

This chain joins TRBV6-5 and TRBJ2-7, with D maybe TRBD1 (5 bases). Between the trimmed V and J ends, which lost 4 bases and 1 base, there was a span of 8 bases. The CDR3 covers 13 residues. Germline V CDR1 and CDR2: MNHEY, SVGAGI. CDR3 sequence (DNA): TGTGCCAGCAGTTCACGACAGTCCTACGAGCAGTACTTC. It specifies CASSSRQSYEQYF.

The genes are TRBV21-1 and TRBJ2-1; the listed D gene, TRBD1, was not tested against the DNA. TRBV21-1 is a pseudogene segment. The CDR3 length is 14 residues. CDR3 DNA: TGTGCCAGCAGCAAATCATGGACAGGGAATGAGCAGTTCTTC. Translation gives CASSKSWTGNEQFF.

This chain uses TRBV5-8 with TRBJ2-5, with 8 bases fitting TRBD2. Germline values: CDR1 SGHTS, CDR2 YDEGEE. Trimming cost V 0 bases and J 3 bases; bases outside gene matches: 1. CDR3 size: 14 residues. The CDR3 nucleotides are TGTGCCAGCAGCTTGGAACTAGCGGAAGAGACCCAGTACTTC. It is translated as CASSLELAEETQYF. Full variable domain (rest looked up from reference TRBV5-8 and TRBJ2-5): EAGVTQSPTHLIKTRGQQATLRCSPISGHTSVYWYQQALGLGLQFLLWYDEGEERNRGNFPPRFSGRQFPNYSSELNVNALELEDSALYLCASSLELAEETQYFGPGTRLLVL.

The J gene is TRBJ1-1, the V gene TRBV11-2; the D is unclear. The germline V gene encodes CDR1 SGHAT and CDR2 FQNNGV. This CDR3 contains 14 residues. Trimming removed 4 bases at V and 0 bases at J, with 9 bases between. This CDR3 reads CASSSPTLNTEAFF. Written as DNA, the CDR3 is TGTGCCAGCAGCTCACCGACACTGAACACTGAAGCTTTCTTT. Full variable domain (rest looked up from reference TRBV11-2 and TRBJ1-1): EAGVAQSPRYKIIEKRQSVAFWCNPISGHATLYWYQQILGQGPKLLIQFQNNGVVDDSQLPKDRFSAERLKGVDSTLKIQPAKLEDSAVYLCASSSPTLNTEAFFGQGTRLTVV.

The rearrangement uses TRBV9 and TRBJ1-6; 9 nucleotides align to TRBD1. The CDR3 has 16 amino acids. V was pared by 3 bases and J by 7 bases, with 8 bases of the junction left unmatched. Germline V gives CDR1 SGDLS, CDR2 YYNGEE. The CDR3 here is CASSDGQGMGNSPLHF. CDR3 nucleotide sequence: TGTGCCAGCAGCGACGGACAGGGGATGGGGAATTCACCCCTCCACTTT. Filled out from reference TRBV9 and TRBJ1-6, the complete variable domain reads DSGVTQTPKHLITATGQRVTLRCSPRSGDLSVYWYQQSLDQGLQFLIQYYNGEERAKGNILERFSAQQFPDLHSELNLSSLELGDSALYFCASSDGQGMGNSPLHFGNGTRLTVT.

The chain uses TRBV29-1 and TRBJ2-3, with D possibly TRBD2 on 7 matching bases. CDR3 length: 13 residues. Trimming cost V 7 bases and J 3 bases, with 14 bases left between them. In germline, CDR1 is SQVTM, CDR2 ANQGSEA. This CDR3 is CSEGGGMTDTQYF. The CDR3, as DNA: TGCAGCGAAGGGGGGGGGATGACAGATACGCAGTATTTT.

This clone occurred once. The genes are TRBV3-1 (or the pseudogene TRBV3-2) and TRBJ1-2, with D unresolved. V lost 3 bases and J 4 bases, leaving 15 bases between the germline ends. The germline V gene has CDR1 LGHDT and CDR2 YNNKEL (reference sequence). This CDR3 spans 15 amino acids. CDR3: CASSHRSGLFYGYTF. CDR3 coding DNA: TGTGCCAGCAGCCACCGCAGTGGCCTTTTCTATGGCTACACCTTC.

This clone was observed once. The chain uses TRBV18 and TRBJ2-1, with TRBD1 matching 9 bases. The V gene's germline CDR1 is KGHSH and CDR2 LQKENI. This CDR3 is 15 amino acids long. J gave up 4 bases and V 3 bases, and 4 bases lay outside the gene matches. In DNA, the CDR3 is TGTGCCAGCTCACCCGGGACAGGGAATTACAATGAGCAGTTCTTC. It codes for CASSPGTGNYNEQFF.

This clone was counted only a few times. V is TRBV6-2 or TRBV6-3 and J is TRBJ2-1, with 8 bases identical to TRBD1. The trim removed 2 bases at V and 4 bases at J, leaving 13 bases unmatched. Germline V gene lookup returns CDR1 MNHEY and CDR2 SVGEGT. The CDR3 loop spans 18 amino acids. CDR3 DNA: TGTGCCAGCAGTTACCCATTGACAGGGGCCCCATTTTACAATGAGCAGTTCTTC. Residues: CASSYPLTGAPFYNEQFF.

CDR3 region: CASSLSGGLYGYTF. CDR3 DNA: TGTGCCAGCAGTTTATCGGGGGGTCTCTATGGCTACACCTTC. The chain joins TRBV27 to TRBJ1-2; possibly TRBD1 for D (5 bases). CDR1 is MNHEY, CDR2 SMNVEV, per germline (reference sequence). Trimming cost V 0 bases and J 4 bases, with 9 bases left between them. The CDR3 spans 14 residues.

This clone was counted a single time. This chain uses TRBV5-4 with TRBJ2-3; 12 bases are shared with TRBD1. J was trimmed by 6 bases and V by 4 bases; bases with no gene match: 15. There are 18 residues in the CDR3. Germline V CDR1 and CDR2: SGHNT, YYREEE (reference sequence). DNA of the CDR3: TGTGCCAGCAGCCCAACCGGGACAGGGGGCTTTGGAGGGGATACGCAGTATTTT. It is translated as CASSPTGTGGFGGDTQYF.

V and J are TRBV11-2 and TRBJ2-5; 9 nucleotides align to TRBD2. The ends lost 5 bases at V and 2 bases at J; junction bases unmatched: 6. CDR1 and CDR2 (germline): SGHAT, FQNNGV. The CDR3 has 15 amino acids. This CDR3 reads CASSPRGGEQETQYF. The CDR3 nucleotides read TGTGCCAGCAGCCCACGCGGGGGGGAGCAAGAGACCCAGTACTTC.

J is TRBJ2-7 and V is TRBV10-2; 8 bases are shared with TRBD1. This CDR3 comprises 14 residues. Looked up from germline, CDR1 is WSHSY and CDR2 is SAAADI. V lost 6 bases to trimming and J lost 3 bases; unmatched junction nucleotides: 7. The CDR3 bases are TGCGCCAGCAGCCGGACAGGGCCAATCTACGAGCAGTACTTC. Protein sequence: CASSRTGPIYEQYF.

This rearrangement joins TRBV14 to TRBJ2-7; tentative D call: TRBD2 (7 bases). The CDR3 is 15 amino acids. Germline V lookup: CDR1 SGHDN, CDR2 FVKESK. Between the trimmed V and J ends, which lost 1 base and 5 bases, there was a span of 15 bases. For the CDR3, the DNA is TGTGCCAGCAGCCAAGCCGCGGGGAGGGGGAACGAGCAGTACTTC. Translated, it gives CASSQAAGRGNEQYF.

This clone showed up just a few times. The chain combines TRBV28 with TRBJ2-7; maybe TRBD2 (6 bases). The CDR3 consists of 14 residues. From germline, CDR1 is MDHEN and CDR2 SYDVKM. Between the trimmed V and J ends, which lost 3 bases and 7 bases, there was a span of 16 bases. The CDR3 bases are TGTGCCAGCAGTTTCGAGGGAGGATTGGGAGAGCAGTACTTC. Its translation is CASSFEGGLGEQYF.